This TCR beta chain is from a study of shared T cell receptors in the human thymus. The method was immunoSEQ multiplex PCR; TCRdb's version includes in-frame clones alone and lacks a portion of them. The data contain some 660,000 clones, roughly 86% of them singletons. V lost 6 bases to trimming and J lost 4 bases; unmatched junction nucleotides: 6. The CDR3 consists of 16 residues. CDR1 ENHRY and CDR2 SYGVKD come from the germline V gene. These same data were also listed under a study on human thymus T cells. From that second work: Related research reported highly overlapping thymic repertoires among unrelated individuals.

The clonotype was recovered from a boy in the first two years of life with a congenital heart defect. The sequencing sample was made of thymocytes. The chain links TRBV10-3 to TRBJ2-1; TRBD2 aligns across 13 bases. CDR3 region: CAIRRTSGSSYNEQFF. The CDR3 nucleotides read TGTGCCATCAGACGGACTAGCGGGAGTTCTTACAATGAGCAGTTCTTC.